This T cell receptor beta chain was captured by sequencing in a study of blood T cell repertoires in COVID-19. Generated by immunoSEQ multiplex PCR, the TCRdb table keeps only in-frame clones and is missing some. The data contain about 300,000 clones, more than 70% of them singletons. The CDR3 is made up of 12 amino acids. Trimming removed 4 bases at V and 2 bases at J, with 5 bases between. Germline CDR1 is MNHEY and CDR2 is SVGEGT. This TCR derives from a man younger than 30 who had recovered from COVID-19. The sample consisted of peripheral blood. This chain uses TRBV6-2 or TRBV6-3 with TRBJ1-2, with D unresolved. CDR3 DNA: TGTGCCAGCAGTTTTCCGAACTATGGCTACACCTTC. It codes for CASSFPNYGYTF.